This is a list of T cell receptor beta chains from one sample in a study of neurological immune-mediated disorders. TCRdb fed the 5' RACE reads into MiXCR, producing one record per CDR3 protein. The sample carries about 30,000 distinct CDR3 sequences, approximately 5% recorded once. Sequencing was carried out using CD4+ T cells from blood. The receptors were gathered from a woman between 50 and 59 years old in good health. Both conserved end residues are part of each CDR3. The D gene is left open where the match is weak. Size values are once, few and many counts, or a class for expanded clones, and some rows have none.

>TRBV7-2|many|TRBJ2-7|-
CASSSRDEQYF
TGTGCCAGCAGCTCACGGGACGAGCAGTACTTC
>TRBV20-1|many|TRBJ2-5|TRBD1
CSAPGTGHETQYF
TGCAGTGCGCCTGGGACAGGGCACGAGACCCAGTACTTC
>TRBV20-1|medium-sized|TRBJ2-7|TRBD1
CSASTPGTGKDEQYF
TGCAGTGCTAGCACTCCCGGGACAGGAAAAGACGAGCAGTACTTC
>TRBV5-1|many|TRBJ2-3|-
CASSSRDPTDTQYF
TGCGCCAGCAGCTCCCGGGACCCAACAGATACGCAGTATTTT
>TRBV20-1|many|TRBJ2-7|TRBD1
CSARTGTVPYEQYF
TGCAGTGCTAGAACCGGGACAGTTCCCTACGAGCAGTACTTC
>TRBV5-1|many|TRBJ1-4|-
CASSLAGVNEKLFF
TGCGCCAGCAGCTTGGCAGGGGTAAATGAAAAACTGTTTTTT
>TRBV28|many|TRBJ2-3|-
CASSPLRSGGTDTQYF
TGTGCCAGCAGTCCCTTACGATCGGGGGGCACAGATACGCAGTATTTT
>TRBV5-1|many|TRBJ2-2|-
CASSSEGGELFF
TGCGCCAGCAGCAGTGAAGGCGGGGAGCTGTTTTTT
>TRBV20-1|many|TRBJ1-3|-
CSARVANSGNTIYF
TGCAGTGCTAGAGTCGCCAACTCTGGAAACACCATATATTTT
>TRBV9|-|TRBJ2-1|-
CASSSVGGESNEQFF
TGTGCCAGCAGCTCAGTGGGTGGGGAAAGCAATGAGCAGTTCTTC
>TRBV5-1|many|TRBJ2-2|-
CASSTENTGELFF
TGCGCCAGCAGCACTGAGAACACCGGGGAGCTGTTTTTT
>TRBV12-3/TRBV12-4|-|TRBJ1-4|TRBD1
CASSLRQGYEKLFF
TGTGCCAGCAGTTTAAGACAGGGTTATGAAAAACTGTTTTTT
>TRBV5-1|many|TRBJ1-2|TRBD1
CASSATDRAGDGYTF
TGCGCCAGCAGCGCGACCGACAGGGCTGGGGATGGCTACACCTTC
>TRBV28|many|TRBJ2-3|TRBD2
CASRPDGSGGSDTQYF
TGTGCCAGCAGACCCGATGGAAGCGGGGGGTCAGATACGCAGTATTTT
>TRBV11-2|many|TRBJ2-7|TRBD2
CASSAPGLATEQYF
TGTGCCAGCAGCGCCCCGGGACTAGCCACCGAGCAGTACTTC
>TRBV3-1|many|TRBJ2-1|TRBD1
CASSLGQGSGGEQFF
TGTGCCAGCAGCCTGGGACAGGGTAGCGGTGGTGAGCAGTTCTTC
>TRBV7-2|many|TRBJ2-5|-
CASSFAQKETQYF
TGTGCCAGCAGCTTCGCACAGAAAGAGACCCAGTACTTC
>TRBV29-1|many|TRBJ2-1|TRBD1
CSSSLSGTGYNEQFF
TGCAGCTCGAGTCTTTCTGGGACAGGGTACAATGAGCAGTTCTTC
>TRBV4-1|many|TRBJ2-1|TRBD2
CASSQEGPGLAGEQFF
TGCGCCAGCAGCCAAGAAGGCCCCGGACTAGCGGGGGAGCAGTTCTTC
>TRBV5-6|many|TRBJ1-2|-
CASSYGDNYGYTF
TGTGCCAGCAGCTACGGAGATAACTATGGCTACACCTTC
>TRBV6-5|many|TRBJ2-3|-
CASSYTEYTDTQYF
TGTGCCAGCAGTTACACAGAGTACACAGATACGCAGTATTTT
>TRBV7-2|many|TRBJ2-3|-
CASSLGQVLTDTQYF
TGTGCCAGCAGCTTAGGGCAGGTCCTCACAGATACGCAGTATTTT
>TRBV7-9|many|TRBJ1-1|-
CASSPVRPTEAFF
TGTGCCAGCAGTCCGGTCAGACCAACTGAAGCTTTCTTT
>TRBV19|many|TRBJ2-7|-
CASRVEGSYEQYF
TGTGCCAGTAGAGTAGAGGGCTCCTACGAGCAGTACTTC
>TRBV11-2|many|TRBJ2-5|-
CASSLETSGTQYF
TGTGCCAGCAGCTTAGAGACCTCAGGGACCCAGTACTTC
>TRBV28|many|TRBJ2-5|-
CASRLQGSETQYF
TGTGCCAGCAGGTTACAGGGTTCGGAGACCCAGTACTTC
>TRBV19|many|TRBJ2-3|-
CASSPRTSTDTQYF
TGTGCCAGTAGTCCGCGGACTAGCACAGATACGCAGTATTTT
>TRBV5-4|many|TRBJ1-3|-
CASSPRDSGNTIYF
TGTGCCAGCAGTCCCAGGGATTCTGGAAACACCATATATTTT
>TRBV7-2|few|TRBJ2-2|-
CASSFSSNTGELFF
TGTGCCAGCAGCTTCAGTTCGAACACCGGGGAGCTGTTTTTT
>TRBV5-4|-|TRBJ1-2|TRBD1
CASSATGSYGYTF
TGTGCCAGCAGCGCGACAGGGAGCTATGGCTACACCTTC
>TRBV7-2|many|TRBJ2-7|-
CASSLDQAGAQYF
TGTGCCAGCAGCTTAGACCAGGCTGGGGCGCAGTACTTC
>TRBV9|-|TRBJ2-7|-
CASSSSTAYEQYF
TGTGCCAGCAGCTCCTCGACAGCCTACGAGCAGTACTTC
>TRBV5-1|many|TRBJ2-5|-
CASSPAGTANQETQYF
TGCGCCAGCAGCCCCGCCGGGACCGCAAACCAAGAGACCCAGTACTTC
>TRBV12-3/TRBV12-4|many|TRBJ2-1|-
CASSRLGGSDNEQFF
TGTGCCAGCAGTCGATTGGGAGGCTCGGACAATGAGCAGTTCTTC
>TRBV2|many|TRBJ1-1|-
CASTAGEKTEAFF
TGTGCCAGCACGGCAGGGGAGAAGACTGAAGCTTTCTTT
>TRBV7-2|many|TRBJ1-2|-
CASSLQRLGYTF
TGTGCCAGCAGCTTACAACGCCTCGGCTACACCTTC
>TRBV9|many|TRBJ2-2|-
CASNVRASFFDTGELFF
TGTGCCAGCAACGTCAGGGCGAGTTTCTTTGACACCGGGGAGCTGTTTTTT
>TRBV20-1|many|TRBJ1-2|TRBD1
CSADPTGRGGYTF
TGCAGTGCCGACCCGACAGGGAGGGGTGGCTACACCTTC
>TRBV6-5|many|TRBJ2-3|-
CASSNGDTQYF
TGTGCCAGCAGTAACGGGGATACGCAGTATTTT
>TRBV9|many|TRBJ1-6|-
CASSSQNYNSPLHF
TGTGCCAGCAGCTCGCAGAACTATAATTCACCCCTCCACTTT
>TRBV27|many|TRBJ1-2|TRBD1
CASSRSGTDGYTF
TGTGCCAGCAGTCGATCCGGGACAGATGGCTACACCTTC
>TRBV9|many|TRBJ2-1|-
CASSKRQANNEQFF
TGTGCCAGCAGCAAAAGACAGGCAAACAATGAGCAGTTCTTC
>TRBV7-2|many|TRBJ2-3|TRBD1
CASSRDRGPDTQYF
TGTGCCAGCAGCCGGGACAGGGGGCCGGATACGCAGTATTTT
>TRBV28|many|TRBJ2-2|TRBD1
CASISGQGMYTGELFF
TGTGCCAGCATCTCGGGACAGGGGATGTACACCGGGGAGCTGTTTTTT
>TRBV6-5|many|TRBJ1-1|TRBD1
CASSSPTGARAFF
TGTGCCAGCAGTTCCCCTACAGGGGCAAGGGCTTTCTTT
>TRBV10-3|medium-sized|TRBJ2-3|TRBD1
CAISGQGDTQYF
TGTGCCATCAGTGGACAGGGAGATACGCAGTATTTT
>TRBV28|many|TRBJ1-5|-
CASSFLLGGNQPQHF
TGTGCCAGCAGTTTTCTGCTTGGCGGCAATCAGCCCCAGCATTTT
>TRBV5-1|many|TRBJ2-7|-
CASSFAASYEQYF
TGCGCCAGCAGCTTTGCGGCTTCCTACGAGCAGTACTTC
>TRBV7-3|many|TRBJ1-2|-
CASSLTGSAYGYTF
TGTGCCAGCAGCTTAACAGGTTCGGCCTATGGCTACACCTTC
>TRBV7-2|many|TRBJ2-1|-
CASTHNNEQFF
TGTGCCAGCACCCACAACAATGAGCAGTTCTTC
>TRBV5-6|many|TRBJ2-7|-
CASSLGVWAYEQYF
TGTGCCAGCAGCTTGGGTGTTTGGGCTTACGAGCAGTACTTC
>TRBV5-5|many|TRBJ1-2|TRBD1
CASSSVPGQNYGYTF
TGTGCCAGCAGCTCGGTGCCGGGACAGAACTATGGCTACACCTTC
>TRBV7-2|many|TRBJ1-5|-
CASSEYRFQPQHF
TGTGCCAGCAGCGAATACAGGTTTCAGCCCCAGCATTTT